Described below is a single TCR beta chain sequence and its context. The record originates from a study of cytomegalovirus exposure and HLA in healthy donors. Per the germline V gene, CDR1 is MDHEN and CDR2 is SYDVKM. J was trimmed by 0 bases and V by 8 bases; bases with no gene match: 4. This CDR3 is built from 15 residues. The PCR made use of 60 Vbeta and 13 Jbeta primers. Clones were read by immunoSEQ multiplex PCR, and TCRdb kept only the in-frame ones, dropping some. This table has 170,000 or so clones, around 83% appearing once. Sequencing used PBMCs. The chain has TRBV28 and TRBJ2-2, with 9 bases that match TRBD1. The receptor comes from a man in his fifties or sixties in good health and CMV-seronegative. The CDR3 region is CASQQGAANTGELFF. CDR3 bases: TGTGCCAGCCAACAGGGGGCTGCGAACACCGGGGAGCTGTTTTTT.